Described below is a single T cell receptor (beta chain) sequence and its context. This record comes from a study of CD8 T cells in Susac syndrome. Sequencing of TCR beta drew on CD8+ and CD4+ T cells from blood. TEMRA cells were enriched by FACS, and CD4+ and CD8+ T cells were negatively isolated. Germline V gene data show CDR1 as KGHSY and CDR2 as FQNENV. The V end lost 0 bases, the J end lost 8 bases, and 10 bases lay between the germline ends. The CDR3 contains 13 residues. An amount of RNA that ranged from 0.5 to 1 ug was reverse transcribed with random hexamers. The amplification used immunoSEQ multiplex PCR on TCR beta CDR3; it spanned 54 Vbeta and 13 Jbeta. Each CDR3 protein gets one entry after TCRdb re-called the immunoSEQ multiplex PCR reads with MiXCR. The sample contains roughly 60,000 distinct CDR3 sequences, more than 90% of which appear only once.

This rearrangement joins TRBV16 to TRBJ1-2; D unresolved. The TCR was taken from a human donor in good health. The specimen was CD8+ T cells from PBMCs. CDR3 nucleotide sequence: TGTGCCAGCAGCCAATCTCCGGGAGACGGCTACACCTTC. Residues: CASSQSPGDGYTF.